Listed below are T cell receptor beta chains from one sample, sequenced in a study of blood T cells in healthy people across ages. TCRdb re-called the 5' RACE reads through MiXCR, storing one row per CDR3 protein. The profile shows approximately 1,100,000 distinct CDR3 sequences, roughly 45% of them singletons. Sequencing input: blood. These receptors were collected from an older woman in good health. The CDR3 runs from the conserved cysteine through the conserved F or W. The order of the fields is V gene, clone size, J gene, D gene, CDR3 protein, CDR3 DNA. D genes are given only for firm matches. Only part of the rows carry a size: once, few, many, or a class if the clone is expanded.

TRBV2	-	TRBJ1-5	-	CASRMTDSQPQHF	TGTGCCAGCCGGATGACCGATAGTCAGCCCCAGCATTTT
TRBV14	few	TRBJ2-1	-	CASSPDPGLRNEQFF	TGTGCCAGCAGCCCGGATCCGGGGCTAAGGAATGAGCAGTTCTTC
TRBV6-6	-	TRBJ1-2	-	CASRTISAGAGLIGYTF	TGTGCCAGCAGAACGATAAGCGCGGGGGCCGGTTTGATCGGCTACACCTTC
TRBV7-2	many	TRBJ2-4	TRBD2	CASTSSKGTSGAKNIQYF	TGTGCCAGCACCTCTTCGAAGGGGACTAGCGGAGCCAAAAACATTCAGTACTTC
TRBV28	-	TRBJ1-2	TRBD1	CAGRSRSRGRPYGYTF	TGTGCCGGCAGGTCCCGTTCGAGGGGGCGGCCCTATGGCTACACCTTC
TRBV20-1	-	TRBJ2-7	TRBD2	CSAGLTATYEQYF	TGCAGTGCGGGACTAACGGCTACCTACGAGCAGTACTTC
TRBV7-9	once	TRBJ2-7	TRBD2	CASSLGFRTSGTYEQYF	TGTGCCAGCAGCTTAGGTTTTAGGACTAGCGGCACCTACGAGCAGTACTTC
TRBV12-5	few	TRBJ2-1	TRBD2	CASGHSGMIVDEQFF	TGTGCTAGTGGACATAGCGGGATGATCGTAGATGAGCAGTTCTTC
TRBV11-2	few	TRBJ2-5	-	CASSLSVAEPSQETQYF	TGTGCCAGCAGCTTATCCGTGGCGGAGCCCTCCCAAGAGACCCAGTACTTC
TRBV11-2	-	TRBJ2-1	-	CASSLGASGPYNEQFF	TGTGCCAGCAGCTTAGGGGCTAGTGGCCCCTACAATGAGCAGTTCTTC
TRBV5-6	-	TRBJ2-7	-	CASSLGIRGAYEQYF	TGTGCCAGCAGCTTGGGGATTAGGGGCGCCTACGAGCAGTACTTC
TRBV3-1	-	TRBJ2-1	TRBD2	CASSQPLAGGIRYEQFF	TGTGCCAGCAGCCAGCCATTAGCGGGAGGTATTAGGTATGAGCAGTTCTTC
TRBV6-5	-	TRBJ2-3	-	CASSYWGITDTQYF	TGTGCCAGCAGTTATTGGGGAATCACAGATACGCAGTATTTT
TRBV29-1	-	TRBJ2-6	-	CSVEDPTSSGANVLTF	TGCAGCGTTGAAGATCCTACCAGCTCTGGGGCCAACGTCCTGACTTTC
TRBV27	-	TRBJ2-7	-	CAAGTGSCEQYF	TGTGCCGCCGGAACGGGCTCCTGCGAGCAGTACTTC
TRBV28	-	TRBJ2-7	TRBD1	CASGGGTGNYEQYF	TGTGCCAGCGGTGGGGGGACAGGTAACTACGAGCAGTACTTC
TRBV5-1	-	TRBJ2-1	TRBD2	CASSLSGTRSREQFF	TGCGCCAGCAGCTTGTCCGGGACTAGGTCGCGTGAGCAGTTCTTC
TRBV14	-	TRBJ2-3	-	CASSQVWADTDTQYF	TGTGCCAGCAGCCAAGTATGGGCGGACACAGATACGCAGTATTTT
TRBV6-6	-	TRBJ1-2	-	CASRYKDDGYTF	TGTGCCAGCAGGTACAAGGACGATGGCTACACCTTC
TRBV7-6	few	TRBJ2-3	-	CASGEGASTDTQYF	TGTGCCAGCGGGGAGGGGGCTAGCACAGATACGCAGTATTTT
TRBV7-2	-	TRBJ2-3	TRBD2	CASSLDGTRSDTQYF	TGTGCCAGCAGCTTAGACGGGACTAGGTCAGATACGCAGTATTTT
TRBV11-2	few	TRBJ2-3	-	CAASDISRTDTQYF	TGTGCCGCCTCCGATATCAGTCGTACAGATACGCAGTATTTT